Sequencing of this TCR beta chain was carried out in a study of vaccination effects on CD4 cells after COVID-19. The study, taken as a whole, reports: In vaccinees who were healthy, merely 1 out of 255 vaccine-induced clones cross-reacted with common cold coronaviruses.

The length of the CDR3 is 13 residues. V was trimmed by 2 bases and J by 5 bases, leaving 9 bases between them. Germline-derived CDR1 and CDR2 are ENHRY and SYGVKD. This clone occurred a few times. What it binds is not known. Clones were sequenced by immunoSEQ multiplex PCR, and TCRdb holds only the in-frame ones, with some missing. Of about 65,000 clones in the sample, more than 70% were seen once. Sequencing in the ViraFEST assay came after antigen-specific CD4+ T cells had been expanded with viral peptide pools, which were used to stimulate PBMC. Isolating CD4+ T cells followed approximately 9 days of culture. Absence of prior SARS-CoV-2 infection characterized the vaccine recipients, who showed negative nucleocapsid antibodies.

This material consisted of CD4+ T cells from PBMCs cultured with HCoV-NL63 spike peptides, taken before COVID-19 vaccination. The sequence came from a human donor who received a COVID-19 vaccine. The chain joins TRBV10-3 to TRBJ1-1, with D uncertain. CDR3 region: CAISEALATEAFF. As DNA, the CDR3 is TGTGCCATCAGTGAGGCTCTGGCAACTGAAGCTTTCTTT.